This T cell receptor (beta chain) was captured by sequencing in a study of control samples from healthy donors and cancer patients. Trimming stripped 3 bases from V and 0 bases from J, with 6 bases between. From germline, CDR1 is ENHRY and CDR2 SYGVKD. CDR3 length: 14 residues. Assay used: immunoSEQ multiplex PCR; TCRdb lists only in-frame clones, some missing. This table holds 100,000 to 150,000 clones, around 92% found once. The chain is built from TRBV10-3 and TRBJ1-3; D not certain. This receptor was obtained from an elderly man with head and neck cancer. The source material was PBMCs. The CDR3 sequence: CAISDGSSGNTIYF. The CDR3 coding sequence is TGTGCCATCAGTGACGGCAGCTCTGGAAACACCATATATTTT.